This is a list of T cell receptor beta chains from one sample in a study of patients and donors after allogeneic stem cell transplantation. Using its own MiXCR run on the RT-PCR reads, TCRdb lists one record per CDR3 protein. There are roughly 960,000 distinct CDR3 sequences in the sample; approximately 18% occur only once, and 6% lies in the top ten. Sequencing used blood, either unsorted or a sorted T cell fraction (not recorded which). All receptors come from a human donor who was either an allogeneic HSCT recipient or a stem cell or donor lymphocyte infusion donor (not recorded which). It is not recorded whose cells these are; they may come from a transplant donor. The CDR3 runs from the conserved cysteine through the conserved F or W. Fields, in order: V gene, J gene, clone size, CDR3 protein. The listing skips clone size in some rows; elsewhere it reads once, few, many or a size class.

TRBV15	TRBJ2-2	few	CATSRDFAGYTGELFF
TRBV20-1	TRBJ1-1	.	CSARVVGGDRASEAFF
TRBV12-3/TRBV12-4	TRBJ1-3	many	CASSLTYSGAGNTIYF
TRBV6-2/TRBV6-3	TRBJ1-2	.	CASSPWTGTGYGYTF
TRBV25-1	TRBJ2-5	.	CASSESGKARGTQYF
TRBV2	TRBJ2-7	.	CASMLEARGLEQYF
TRBV12-3/TRBV12-4	TRBJ2-1	many	CASSQIAGGYNEQFF
TRBV11-2	TRBJ2-7	few	CASSSPRRFGEQYF
TRBV12-3/TRBV12-4	TRBJ1-1	many	CASNDPRRTTGEYTEAFF
TRBV5-1	TRBJ2-5	.	CASSSYWTGAETQYF
TRBV5-6	TRBJ2-7	.	CASSRSAGQRFYEQYF
TRBV16	TRBJ1-4	few	CASSHRDSEKLFF
TRBV29-1	TRBJ1-1	few	CSVGHPNTEAFF
TRBV20-1	TRBJ1-5	.	CSHGQGARSRQPQHF
TRBV6-5	TRBJ1-1	few	CASSYAAGYTEAFF
TRBV12-3/TRBV12-4	TRBJ2-7	.	CASSRDLTSEQYF
TRBV5-1	TRBJ2-3	.	CASSPRLAGGPRTDTQYF
TRBV4-1	TRBJ2-2	.	CASSQDLGTGGVGELFF
TRBV29-1	TRBJ2-6	few	CSVDVGAGANVLTF
TRBV5-1	TRBJ2-1	.	CASSFTTRGLNNEQFF
TRBV7-9	TRBJ2-7	few	CASSLNRRTSGHYEQYF
TRBV7-9	TRBJ2-5	few	CASRHRGTETQYF
TRBV6-1	TRBJ1-3	.	CASSEGRGFGNTIYF
TRBV20-1	TRBJ2-2	few	CSARPVQGGDTGELFF
TRBV12-3/TRBV12-4	TRBJ2-5	.	CASSLWQTGKETQYF
TRBV9	TRBJ2-7	.	CASSVGTGLSEQYF
TRBV5-1	TRBJ2-4	few	CASSRGTSGRENIQYF
TRBV7-7	TRBJ1-5	.	CASSLSDQGPQHF
TRBV2	TRBJ2-7	.	CASSSPGQGWGYEQYF
TRBV27	TRBJ2-5	.	CASRSLSAAETQYF
TRBV6-5	TRBJ1-4	.	CASSYGRLNEKLFF
TRBV7-9	TRBJ2-1	few	CASSLTGTRIGNEQFF
TRBV20-1	TRBJ2-2	.	CSAPGTPNTGELFF
TRBV25-1	TRBJ2-7	few	CASSDASGSSYEQYF
TRBV15	TRBJ1-4	few	CATSRDRQGSEKLFF
TRBV5-1	TRBJ2-2	few	CASSEVGTGELFF
TRBV29-1	TRBJ1-4	.	CSVVWGKGEKLFF
TRBV28	TRBJ1-2	.	CASSARRGGGYTF
TRBV5-6	TRBJ1-5	.	CASSLRQGLSNQPQHF
TRBV12-3/TRBV12-4	TRBJ2-2	many	CASRPRTSGATGELFF
TRBV3-1	TRBJ2-3	few	CASSQERGLSGTTSTDTQYF
TRBV10-3	TRBJ2-1	.	CAISESSGALYNEQFF
TRBV7-2	TRBJ2-5	once	CASSLVGKGETQYF
TRBV25-1	TRBJ2-6	few	CATSISGANVLTF
TRBV27	TRBJ2-7	.	CASSLMAGSYEQYF
TRBV7-2	TRBJ1-1	.	CASSPDQGTGRTPEAFF
TRBV6-1	TRBJ2-7	few	CASSPGWYEQYF
TRBV24-1	TRBJ2-1	.	CATSDLGASLNNVQFF
TRBV30	TRBJ1-4	.	CAWSAGQGNEKLFF
TRBV21-1	TRBJ2-6	few	CASSKGRAREETGANVLTF
TRBV7-8	TRBJ2-7	.	CASSSSHSGTVSYEQYF
TRBV10-3	TRBJ2-6	few	CAISSSYGNSGANVLTF
TRBV24-1	TRBJ1-1	.	CATSDSYTSTEAFF
TRBV6-1	TRBJ2-1	.	CASSELSVSSYNEQFF
TRBV2	TRBJ2-2	.	CASSDDRDGNTGELFF